The sequence of this T cell receptor (beta chain) was determined in a study of radiotherapy plus CTLA-4 blockade in lung cancer. After removal of 1 base from V and 6 bases from J, the junction contained 3 bases not matched to a gene. The CDR3 contains 13 residues. Germline V gene data show CDR1 as GTSNPN and CDR2 as SVGIG (reference sequence). General study findings and limits: Blood-borne expansion of tumor-derived TCR clones followed radiotherapy plus ipilimumab.

The assay was immunoSEQ multiplex PCR, and TCRdb's table has in-frame clones only and misses some. The sample has 50,000 to 60,000 clones, around 79% seen once. In regard to this clone: Its antigen is undetermined. This sample also contains other DNA sequences that code for the same CDR3.

This specimen consisted of peripheral blood, obtained from a patient treated with radiotherapy plus ipilimumab. The gene calls are TRBV30 and TRBJ1-5; 7 nucleotides align to TRBD1. This clonotype was obtained from a human donor with non-small cell lung cancer who had a complete response to radiotherapy plus ipilimumab. The CDR3 DNA follows: TGTGCCTGGAGTGGACAGGGTGGTCAGCCCCAGCATTTT. Protein sequence: CAWSGQGGQPQHF.